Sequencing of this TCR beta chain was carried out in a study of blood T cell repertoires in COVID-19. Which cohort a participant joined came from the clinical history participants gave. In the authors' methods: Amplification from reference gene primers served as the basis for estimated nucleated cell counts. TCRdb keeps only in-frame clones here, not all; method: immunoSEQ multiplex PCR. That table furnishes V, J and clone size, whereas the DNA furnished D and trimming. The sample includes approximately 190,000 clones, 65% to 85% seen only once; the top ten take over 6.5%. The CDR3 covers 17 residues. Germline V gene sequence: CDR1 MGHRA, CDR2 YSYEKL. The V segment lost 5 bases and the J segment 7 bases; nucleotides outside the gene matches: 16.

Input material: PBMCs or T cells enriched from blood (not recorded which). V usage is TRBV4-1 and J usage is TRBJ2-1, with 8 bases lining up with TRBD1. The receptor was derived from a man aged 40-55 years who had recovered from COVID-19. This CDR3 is CASSTIVRRTGRNEQFF. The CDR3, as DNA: TGCGCCAGCAGCACAATCGTCCGTAGGACAGGGAGGAATGAGCAGTTCTTC.